The clone carrying this T cell receptor beta chain was observed at least ten times. These data belong to a study of CD8 T cells in ankylosing spondylitis. TCRdb independently ran MiXCR on the 5' RACE reads; one entry per CDR3 protein. This table holds 200,000 to 250,000 distinct CDR3 sequences, under 12% found once. CDR3 length: 14 residues. The germline V and J ends were trimmed by 6 bases and 4 bases, with 15 bases remaining between them. The rearrangement joins TRBV12-3 or TRBV12-4 to TRBJ1-1; TRBD1 is a possible D gene (5 bases). The receptor comes from a male donor with ankylosing spondylitis or in good health (not recorded which). The source material was blood, either unsorted or a sorted T cell fraction (not recorded which). The CDR3 is CASSSSLGGTEAFF. The CDR3 DNA follows: TGTGCCAGCAGCTCCTCCCTCGGGGGCACTGAAGCTTTCTTT.